This T cell receptor beta chain was observed in a study of OX40 agonist ivuxolimab in advanced cancers. Study-wide context: The costimulatory receptor OX40 (CD134) was targeted by ivuxolimab, a fully human IgG2 agonistic monoclonal antibody. Intravenous ivuxolimab was administered to patients every 2 weeks at six dose levels: 0.01, 0.1, 0.3, 1.5, 3 and 10 mg/kg. Patients were allowed to have had prior anti-PD-1, anti-PD-L1 or anti-CTLA-4 therapy, and approximately 40% of the dose-escalation patients had previously received checkpoint inhibitors. Of the roughly 51 dose-escalation patients, hepatocellular carcinoma was present in around 20, melanoma in about 15, renal cell carcinoma in 9 and head and neck cancer in 9. The monotherapy dose-escalation portion (N = 52 patients) of the phase I ivuxolimab trial is reported in the paper. Three dose-escalation patients achieved partial responses, one with hepatocellular carcinoma and two with cutaneous melanoma. Peripheral TCRbeta sequencing was intended to test whether TCR sequence diversity was altered and clonal T-cell expansion was caused by ivuxolimab. The dose-escalation cohort was about 87% male with a mean age of roughly 60 years, ranging from roughly 20 to 80.

Patients with autoimmune disease history or receiving systemic immunosuppression were excluded from the trial. Peripheral blood for TCR sequencing was collected from all dose cohorts at baseline, on cycle 4 day 1, and on cycle 7 day 1. Samples were obtained from an open-label, multicenter, first-in-human phase I dose-escalation trial of ivuxolimab. The trial enrolled adults with locally advanced or metastatic head and neck squamous cell, hepatocellular, melanoma or renal cell carcinoma. Before TCR sequencing, CD4+ and CD8+ T cells were separately sorted from peripheral blood. To sequence the TCRbeta CDR3 region, genomic DNA was isolated from the sorted cells. TCRbeta CDR3 regions were sequenced using the immunoSEQ Assay. TCRdb provides this immuneACCESS table in a form limited to in-frame rearrangements. Some clones are lacking; in checked studies, under half of them reflect an unresolved V gene, and why the rest are absent is not known. In this sample the table shows 75,000 to 100,000 clones, approximately 80% of which occur a single time. The ten largest clones capture less than 6% of the sample.

Including cysteine and phenylalanine, the CDR3 has 17 amino acids. The kept DNA is CDR3 alone, 51 bases in frame from the first base. Paper-wide results and their limitations: At doses from 0.1 to 3.0 mg/kg, clonal expansion was seen in both CD4+ and CD8+ blood T cells between baseline and week 6. On average, CD8+ T cells showed more expanded clones than CD4+ T cells after ivuxolimab. Partial responders in the 0.1-3.0 mg/kg groups had among the lowest normalized peripheral clonal expansion, especially among CD8+ T cells. Low levels of normalized T-cell clonal expansion were also shown by some nonresponding patients. Which antigens the clonally expanded peripheral T cells were specific for was not determined.

For this clone: Its recognized antigen is unknown. Base qualities were left out, and no much larger clone turns up one base away.

This sequence originates from an adult with an advanced solid tumor such as melanoma, head and neck, liver or kidney cancer. The rearranged chain carries TRBV21-1 and TRBJ2-5; the listed D gene, TRBD1, was not tested against the DNA. With the DNA end fitting TRBJ2-7 better, the J assignment may be wrong. TRBV21-1 is given as a pseudogene. Source: CD4+ or CD8+ T cells sorted from blood, taken in a trial of the OX40 agonist ivuxolimab. CDR3 reads: CASSKGGDRGPPYEQYF. At the DNA level, the sequence is TGTGCCAGCAGCAAAGGGGGAGACAGGGGCCCTCCCTACGAGCAGTACTTC.